This T cell receptor (beta chain) was identified in a study of T cells in Graves' hyperthyroidism and ophthalmopathy. Study-wide findings and caveats: Blood samples included most of the expanded thyroid clonotypes exceeding 0.001.

TCR beta CDR3 sequences were amplified from RNA transcripts. The HTBI primer set was used in a first-round RT-PCR of the TCR CDR3. MiXCR, run by TCRdb on the multiplex PCR reads, gives a single entry per CDR3 protein. The sample has 360,000 or so distinct CDR3 sequences, over 12% seen once. Diagnosis rested on symptoms, serum thyroxine and TRAb, thyroid ultrasound, and orbital computed tomography. This clonotype was seen ten or more times. The antigen remains undetermined. The receptor comes from a woman aged 60-70 years with Graves' ophthalmopathy. The material sequenced was blood.

CDR3 nucleotide sequence: TGTGCCAGCAATGCCGGACGGGAGGGTGGCTACAATGAGCAGTTCTTC. Translated, it gives CASNAGREGGYNEQFF. The V gene is TRBV28, the J gene TRBJ2-1; 8 bases match TRBD2. V was pared by 7 bases and J by 3 bases, with 11 bases of the junction left unmatched. The germline V gene encodes CDR1 MDHEN and CDR2 SYDVKM. The CDR3 is 16 amino acids.